The 9 T cell receptor beta chains in this list originate from one sample, sequenced in a study of neurological immune-mediated disorders. In TCRdb, the 5' RACE reads were re-called with MiXCR into one record per CDR3 protein. The repertoire includes nearly 60,000 distinct CDR3 sequences, more than 3% of them detected once, and about 7% sits in the top ten. The sample taken for sequencing was PBMCs. The receptors derive from a woman aged 55-69 years with multiple sclerosis.

J is TRBJ2-1 and V is TRBV7-6; D assignment may be TRBD1 or TRBD2 (5 bases each). The germline V gene has CDR1 SGHVS and CDR2 FNYEAQ. Trimming cost V 5 bases and J 9 bases, with 17 bases left between them. CDR3 length: 14 residues. The DNA for the CDR3 is TGTGCCAGCAGCACCCTGAGGGACCTCCGTGAGCAGTTCTTC. It is translated as CASSTLRDLREQFF.

The table lists this clonotype with many counts. J is TRBJ2-7 and V is TRBV7-2, with D perhaps matching TRBD2 (7 bases). The V gene's germline CDR1 is SGHTA and CDR2 FQGNSA. This CDR3 comprises 14 residues. V lost 5 bases and J lost 5, with 16 bases in between. CDR3 in amino acids: CASSPVGGQHEQYF. CDR3 DNA: TGTGCCAGCAGCCCGGTGGGGGGGCAGCACGAGCAGTACTTC.

This clonotype was seen repeatedly, ten times or more. The genes are TRBV27 and TRBJ2-1; TRBD2 aligns across 7 bases. The length of the CDR3 is 16 residues. Germline assignment: CDR1 MNHEY and CDR2 SMNVEV (reference sequence). J was trimmed by 5 bases and V by 0 bases; bases with no gene match: 7. In DNA form, the CDR3 reads TGTGCCAGCAGTTTATCCGGGGAGGGAACCAACAATGAGCAGTTCTTC. It yields the protein CASSLSGEGTNNEQFF.

Concerning this clonotype itself: A much larger clonotype is one base distant, so this may be a read error. The CDR3 here is CASEGFAYTQYF. The DNA for the CDR3 is TGTGCCAGCGAGGGATTCGCGTATACGCAGTATTTT. The rearrangement links TRBV7-2 to TRBJ2-3; D perhaps matches TRBD2 (5 bases). Germline assignment: CDR1 SGHTA and CDR2 FQGNSA. CDR3 length: 12 amino acids. V was trimmed by 8 bases and J by 7 bases, leaving 13 bases between them.

This clonotype was seen many times. The chain recombines TRBV12-3 or TRBV12-4 with TRBJ2-4, with TRBD2 identical over 9 bases. Germline trimming cut 7 bases from V and 9 bases from J; bases unmatched to any gene: 10. This CDR3 comprises 14 residues. The CDR3 region has the DNA TGTGCCAGCACCCCTAGCGGGGCGGGGGGCATTCAGTACTTC. It translates to CASTPSGAGGIQYF.

This clonotype was counted many times. V usage is TRBV25-1 and J usage is TRBJ2-5, with D tentatively TRBD1 (6 bases). CDR1 MGHDK and CDR2 SYGVNS come from the germline V gene. V was pared by 5 bases and J by 5 bases, with 15 bases between. The CDR3 contains 14 residues. The CDR3 is CASSPPGDMETQYF. Here the CDR3 DNA reads TGTGCCAGCAGTCCCCCAGGGGATATGGAGACCCAGTACTTC.

The table lists this clonotype with many counts. The chain uses TRBV2 and TRBJ2-1; 10 bases align to TRBD2. Germline V gives CDR1 SNHLY, CDR2 FYNNEI. There are 14 residues in the CDR3. The V and J ends lost 10 bases and 7 bases, in that order; junction bases with no gene match: 10. CDR3 amino acids: CATTKSGGDNEQFF. CDR3 nucleotides: TGTGCCACCACGAAGAGCGGGGGGGATAATGAGCAGTTCTTC.

This clonotype was detected ten times or more. The CDR3 DNA follows: TGTGCCAGCAGTCCAGGGGACAGCAGCACAGATACGCAGTATTTT. It translates to CASSPGDSSTDTQYF. V is TRBV12-3 or TRBV12-4 and J is TRBJ2-3; 7 positions agree with TRBD1. V shed 5 bases, J shed 0 bases, and the junction held 5 bases outside the gene matches. This CDR3 region has 15 residues.

Ten or more counts support this clonotype. The genes are TRBV7-9 and TRBJ2-3; 8 bases are a match to TRBD1. V was clipped by 4 bases and J by 2 bases; unmatched bases: 5. CDR1 is SEHNR and CDR2 is FQNEAQ in the germline V gene (reference sequence). The CDR3 is 15 amino acids. CDR3 protein: CASSSGQGDTDTQYF. CDR3 in DNA: TGTGCCAGCAGCTCCGGACAGGGAGACACAGATACGCAGTATTTT.